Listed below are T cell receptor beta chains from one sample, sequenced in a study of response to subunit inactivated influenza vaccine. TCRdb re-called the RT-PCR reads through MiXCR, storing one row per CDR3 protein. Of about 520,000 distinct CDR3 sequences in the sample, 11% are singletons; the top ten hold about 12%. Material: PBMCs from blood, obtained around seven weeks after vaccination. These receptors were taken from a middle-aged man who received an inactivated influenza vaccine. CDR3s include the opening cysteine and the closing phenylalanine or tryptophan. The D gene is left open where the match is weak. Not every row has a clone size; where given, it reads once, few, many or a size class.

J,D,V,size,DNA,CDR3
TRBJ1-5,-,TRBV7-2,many,TGTGCCAGCAGCTTAGTGGAGGGGCAGCCCCAGCATTTT,CASSLVEGQPQHF
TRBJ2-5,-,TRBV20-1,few,TGCAGTGCTATGACCGGGACCCATTGGGAGACCCAGTACTTC,CSAMTGTHWETQYF
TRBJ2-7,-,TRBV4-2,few,TGTGCCAGCAGCCAAGAGCGGGACACCGCGTACGAGCAGTACTTC,CASSQERDTAYEQYF
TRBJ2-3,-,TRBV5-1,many,TGCGCCAGCGAGAAAGGACAGAGCACAGATACGCAGTATTTT,CASEKGQSTDTQYF
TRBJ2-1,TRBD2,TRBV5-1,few,TGCGCCAGCAGCGGGTTAGCGGGGGGGGCCTACAATGAGCAGTTCTTC,CASSGLAGGAYNEQFF
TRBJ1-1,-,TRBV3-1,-,TGTGCCAGCAGCCATGATACCAGGAACACTGAAGCTTTCTTT,CASSHDTRNTEAFF
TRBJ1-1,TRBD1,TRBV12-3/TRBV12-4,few,TGTGCCAGCAGTCCCCGCACAGGGGGCGCAGGCACTGAAGCTTTCTTT,CASSPRTGGAGTEAFF
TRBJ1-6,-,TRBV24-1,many,TGTGCCACCAGCCGCGACGCGAATTCACCCCTCCACTTT,CATSRDANSPLHF
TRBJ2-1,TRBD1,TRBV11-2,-,TGTGCCAGCAGCTTAGAGGGACAGATTTACAATGAGCAGTTCTTC,CASSLEGQIYNEQFF
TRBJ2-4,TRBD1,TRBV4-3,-,TGCGCCAGCAGCCAAGGAAACTGGGACAGCAAAAACATTCAGTACTTC,CASSQGNWDSKNIQYF
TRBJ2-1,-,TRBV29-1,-,TGCAGCGTTGGGACCCCGCGCAATGAGCAGTTCTTC,CSVGTPRNEQFF
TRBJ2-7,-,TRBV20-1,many,TGCAGTGCTAGTAGGGGATCCTACGAGCAGTACTTC,CSASRGSYEQYF
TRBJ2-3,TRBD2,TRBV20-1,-,TGCAGTGCTAGAGTTGCTAGCGGGAATTCAGATACGCAGTATTTT,CSARVASGNSDTQYF
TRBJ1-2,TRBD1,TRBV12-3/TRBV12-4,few,TGTGCCAGTCGCGTAACAGGGGGCGCCGACTATGGCTACACCTTC,CASRVTGGADYGYTF
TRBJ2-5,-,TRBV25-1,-,TGTGCCACTCGGGAGCCGGGGCAAGAGACCCAGTACTTC,CATREPGQETQYF
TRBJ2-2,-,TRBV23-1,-,TGCGCCAGCAGTCAATCGAATCCGGGACCGTTCGCGAACACCGGGGAGCTGTTTTTT,CASSQSNPGPFANTGELFF
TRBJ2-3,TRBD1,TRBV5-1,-,TGCGCCAGCAGCTTACAGGGGGCGAGCACAGATACGCAGTATTTT,CASSLQGASTDTQYF
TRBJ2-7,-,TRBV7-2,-,TGTGCCAGCAGCCAGGGGGGGTCCTACTCCTACGAGCAGTACTTC,CASSQGGSYSYEQYF
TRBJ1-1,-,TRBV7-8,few,TGTGCCAGCAGCCCGATAATGGGAGTTAAAACGAACACTGAAGCTTTCTTT,CASSPIMGVKTNTEAFF
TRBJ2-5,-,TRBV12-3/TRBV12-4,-,TGTGCCACCCGTACCCAGAACCAAGAGACCCAGTACTTC,CATRTQNQETQYF
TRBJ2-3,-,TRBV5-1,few,TGCGCCAGCAGAGGGGCAACTAGCACAGATACGCAGTATTTT,CASRGATSTDTQYF
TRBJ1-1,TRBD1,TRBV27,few,TGTGCCAGCAGGAAGACAGGGGGCGCAGGCACTGAAGCTTTCTTT,CASRKTGGAGTEAFF
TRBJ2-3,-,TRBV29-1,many,TGCAGCGTTGAATTAGGTCGAGGCACAGATACGCAGTATTTT,CSVELGRGTDTQYF
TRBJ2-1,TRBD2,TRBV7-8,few,TGTGCCAGCAGCCTCGGACTAGCGGGAGGTTACAATGAGCAGTTCTTC,CASSLGLAGGYNEQFF
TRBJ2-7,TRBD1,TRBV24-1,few,TGTGCCACCTCGTTGACAGGGGGCTACGAGCAGTACTTC,CATSLTGGYEQYF
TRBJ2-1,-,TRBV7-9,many,TGTGCCAGCAGCTTAGCCCAGGGCCCCTCGGATGAGCAGTTCTTC,CASSLAQGPSDEQFF
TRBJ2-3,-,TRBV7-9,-,TGTGCCAGCAGCCCATCACGTGACCCCACAGATACGCAGTATTTT,CASSPSRDPTDTQYF
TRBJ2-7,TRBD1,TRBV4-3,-,TGCGCCAGCAGCCCAGGAGACAGGGACAACGAGCAGTACTTC,CASSPGDRDNEQYF
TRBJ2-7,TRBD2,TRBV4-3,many,TGCGCCAGCAGCCAAGTCTGGTCAGGGGCCCTAGCGGGACTAACCTACGAGCAGTACTTC,CASSQVWSGALAGLTYEQYF
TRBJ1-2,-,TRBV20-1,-,TGCAGTGCTATGTTCCGACAGGCCAACTATGGCTACACCTTC,CSAMFRQANYGYTF